This T cell receptor (beta chain) stems from a study of blood T cells in healthy people across ages. Looking at the study overall: About one barcoded beta molecule per two T cells was captured by template switching. The study's findings and limits: Because sorting was not performed, PBMCs prevented conclusive naive versus antigen-experienced comparison.

Notes on this clonotype: The antigen remains undetermined.

PBMCs numbering at least 7 million were isolated per sample. The CDR3 extends over 14 amino acids. Deletions cut 10 bases from V and 1 base from J, with 16 bases between. CDR1 and CDR2 from the germline V gene are MNHEY and SMNVEV (reference sequence). A second PCR, run for about 7 to 11 cycles, used a sample-barcoded 5' primer plus a J-beta primer mix. One entry per CDR3 protein results from TCRdb running MiXCR on the 5' RACE reads. This repertoire shows approximately 700,000 distinct CDR3 sequences, about 32% found once; its top ten account for just over 15%. The TCR originated in a woman of 80 years or more in good health. The rearrangement uses TRBV27 and TRBJ1-1, with D perhaps TRBD1 (6 bases). Sequencing was carried out using blood. CDR3 sequence (DNA): TGTGCCACCAGATCCGGGGGCGGGAACACTGAAGCTTTCTTT. This translates into CATRSGGGNTEAFF.